The 16 T cell receptor beta chains in this list originate from one sample, sequenced in a study of monozygotic twins with inflammatory bowel disease. With the 5' RACE reads reprocessed, TCRdb shows one record per CDR3 protein and no DNA. In all, the sample yields over 150,000 distinct CDR3 sequences. The specimen sequenced was blood. The source of these receptors is a human donor with ulcerative colitis or Crohn's disease, or a healthy co-twin of an affected twin (not recorded which).

The chain has TRBV11-2 and TRBJ2-2; the D call from TCRdb, TRBD1, cannot be confirmed without DNA. The CDR3 covers 15 residues. The germline V gene encodes CDR1 SGHAT and CDR2 FQNNGV. CDR3 protein: CASTLWGLETGELFF.

This chain connects TRBV7-8 to TRBJ2-1. Germline loops: CDR1 SGHVS, CDR2 FQNEAQ. The CDR3 loop spans 15 amino acids. The CDR3 loop reads CASSYAGNSYNEQFF.

CDR3 region: CASSPSTSGHNEQFF. The V and J genes are TRBV7-3 and TRBJ2-1; TCRdb picks TRBD2, but there is no DNA to check that call. Germline-derived CDR1 and CDR2 are SGHTA and FQGTGA. CDR3 length equals 15 residues.

This chain uses TRBV20-1 with TRBJ2-7; TCRdb outputs TRBD2, but without DNA this stays unchecked. The CDR3 extends over 12 amino acids. CDR1 is DFQATT and CDR2 is SNEGSKA in the germline V gene (reference sequence). The CDR3 sequence: CSAYPEGYEQYF.

This chain joins TRBV6-1 and TRBJ2-1; TCRdb returns TRBD2, unconfirmable since there is no DNA. This CDR3 is 15 amino acids long. Germline V CDR1 and CDR2: MNHNS, SASEGT. CDR3 region: CASPSGLAGGGEQFF.

This chain uses TRBV10-3 with TRBJ2-7; checking the TCRdb D call of TRBD1 is not possible without DNA. This CDR3 region has 17 residues. Germline CDR1 reads ENHRY; CDR2 reads SYGVKD. Here the CDR3 reads CATTGSRGRSDSYEQYF.

The chain combines TRBV18 with TRBJ1-3; the TCRdb call, TRBD1, lacks DNA for checking. Germline CDR1 and CDR2: KGHSH and LQKENI. There are 16 residues in the CDR3. CDR3 in amino acids: CASSSNQGAGGNTIYF.

The rearrangement joins TRBV20-1 to TRBJ2-3; absent DNA, TCRdb's TRBD2 call cannot be checked. Germline V gene data show CDR1 as DFQATT and CDR2 as SNEGSKA (reference sequence). This CDR3 contains 15 residues. The CDR3 sequence is CSASLAGDPTDTQYF.

V gene TRBV20-1 combines with J gene TRBJ2-7; TCRdb indicates TRBD1, and absent DNA this call remains unverified. From germline, CDR1 is DFQATT and CDR2 SNEGSKA (reference sequence). The CDR3 length is 14 residues. This CDR3 is CSAPNNRDPHEQYF.

CDR3 protein: CAISGIARVAFF. The rearrangement links TRBV10-3 to TRBJ1-1. The CDR3 runs 12 residues. Looked up from germline, CDR1 is ENHRY and CDR2 is SYGVKD.

The rearrangement links TRBV7-2 to TRBJ1-3; TCRdb's assignment of TRBD1 cannot be checked, as there is no DNA. CDR1 is SGHTA, CDR2 FQGNSA, per germline. The CDR3 sequence is 14 residues long. The CDR3: CASSLDGDRRAIYF.

The rearrangement uses TRBV5-1 and TRBJ2-7. Germline loops: CDR1 SGHRS, CDR2 YFSETQ. This CDR3 is 15 amino acids long. The CDR3 is CASSLGSDGRGEQYF.

The chain recombines TRBV27 with TRBJ1-4; TCRdb's D gene call, TRBD1, goes unchecked for lack of DNA. The CDR3 runs 15 residues. Per germline, CDR1 MNHEY and CDR2 SMNVEV (reference sequence). The CDR3 loop reads CASSLTGVENEKLFF. Supplemented by reference TRBV27 and TRBJ1-4, the full variable domain reads EAQVTQNPRYLITVTGKKLTVTCSQNMNHEYMSWYRQDPGLGLRQIYYSMNVEVTDKGDVPEGYKVSRKEKRNFPLILESPSPNQTSLYFCASSLTGVENEKLFFGSGTQLSVL.

This chain links TRBV7-9 with TRBJ2-5. Germline V gene sequence: CDR1 SEHNR, CDR2 FQNEAQ (reference sequence). This CDR3 has 11 residues. CDR3 region: CASRYLETQYF.

V and J are TRBV7-2 and TRBJ1-3; TCRdb reports TRBD1, a call that lacks DNA to check it against. Germline V gene sequence: CDR1 SGHTA, CDR2 FQGNSA. The CDR3 consists of 15 residues. The chain's CDR3 is CASSVDRGTGNTIYF.

The chain combines TRBV5-1 with TRBJ2-2. CDR1 and CDR2 from the germline V gene are SGHRS and YFSETQ. The CDR3 runs 15 residues. The CDR3 loop reads CASSLELVLAGELFF.